The entry that follows covers one T cell receptor beta chain sequence. The antigen remains undetermined. Germline CDR1 and CDR2: GTSNPN and SVGIG (reference sequence). The CDR3 spans 15 residues. Trimming removed 3 bases from V and 0 bases from J, with 12 bases in between. The data stem from a study of OX40 agonist ivuxolimab in advanced cancers. The study's findings and limits: The specificity for antigen of the expanded peripheral T cells was not determined. At 0.1 to 3.0 mg/kg, CD4+ and CD8+ blood T cells expanded clonally by week 6. Also showing low normalized T-cell clonal expansion were some of the nonresponders.

Individuals having autoimmune disease history or systemic immunosuppression were not enrolled. Here immunoSEQ multiplex PCR was the method, and the copy in TCRdb shows in-frame clones only, minus some. Of 45,000 to 65,000 clones in the sample, around 90% were seen once. V gene TRBV30 combines with J gene TRBJ1-5; TRBD1 might be the D (5 bases). The source was CD4+ or CD8+ T cells sorted from blood, collected in a trial of the OX40 agonist ivuxolimab. This sequence was found in an adult with an advanced solid tumor such as melanoma, head and neck, liver or kidney cancer. This chain's CDR3 is CAWREQEPSNQPQHF. As DNA, the CDR3 is TGTGCCTGGAGGGAACAGGAACCTAGCAATCAGCCCCAGCATTTT.